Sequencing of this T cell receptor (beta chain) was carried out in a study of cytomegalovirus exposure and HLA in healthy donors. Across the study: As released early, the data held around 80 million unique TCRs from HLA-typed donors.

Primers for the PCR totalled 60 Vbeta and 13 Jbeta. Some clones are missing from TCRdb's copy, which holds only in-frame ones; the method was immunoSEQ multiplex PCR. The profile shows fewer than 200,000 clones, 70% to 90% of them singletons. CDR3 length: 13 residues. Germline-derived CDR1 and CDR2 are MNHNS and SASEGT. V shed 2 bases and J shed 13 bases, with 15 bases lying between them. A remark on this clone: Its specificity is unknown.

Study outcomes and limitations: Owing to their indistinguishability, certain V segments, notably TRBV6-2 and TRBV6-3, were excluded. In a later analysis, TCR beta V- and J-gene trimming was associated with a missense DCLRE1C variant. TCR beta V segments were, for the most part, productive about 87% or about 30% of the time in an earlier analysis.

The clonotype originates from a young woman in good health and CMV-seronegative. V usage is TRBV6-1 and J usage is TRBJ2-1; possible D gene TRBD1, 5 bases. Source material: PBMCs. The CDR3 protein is CASSEITTVPQFF. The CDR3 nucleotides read TGTGCCAGCAGTGAAATCACGACAGTCCCTCAGTTCTTC.